This T cell receptor (beta chain) is drawn from a study of cytomegalovirus exposure and HLA in healthy donors. The study's findings and limits: With DRB1 most and HLA-C fewest, TCR association rates differed between HLA loci in a later analysis. It was likely that a cluster of highly shared sequence variants was a sequencing artifact. Versus the approximately 700-donor mean, an Asian-associated ancestry cluster reportedly showed fewer N-insertions in a later analysis. A missense DCLRE1C variant was associated with V- and J-gene trimming of TCR beta chains in a later analysis, and an independent cohort replicated the association.

The PCR contained 60 Vbeta and 13 Jbeta primers. Only in-frame clones appear in the TCRdb table, and some are missing; sequencing was by immunoSEQ multiplex PCR. The profile covers more than 150,000 clones, with 87% appearing a single time and approximately 0.23% taken by the ten largest. V lost 5 bases and J lost 1; bases outside the gene matches: 8. Germline V gene data show CDR1 as LNHDA and CDR2 as SQIVND (reference sequence). This CDR3 has 17 amino acids. In its sample, this clone was seen once. Its antigen remains unidentified. This TCR was recovered from a girl under three years old in good health and CMV-seronegative. The chain has TRBV19 and TRBJ1-1; 12 positions match TRBD1. The sequencing sample was made of PBMCs. The CDR3: CASSFRDRGLKNTEAFF. The CDR3, as DNA: TGTGCCAGTAGTTTCCGGGACAGGGGGCTTAAGAACACTGAAGCTTTCTTT.